The rows below give T cell receptor beta chains drawn from one sample of a study of shared clonotypes between healthy human individuals. Using immunoSEQ multiplex PCR, the repertoire was profiled, and TCRdb retains in-frame clones only, with some absent. The sample records about 820,000 clones, around 92% being singletons. Source material: naive CD8+ T cells sorted from blood. These receptors all stem from a man aged 30 to 45 in good health. The CDR3 runs from the conserved cysteine through the conserved F or W. Fields, in order: J gene, V gene, D gene, CDR3 DNA, CDR3 protein. D genes are given only for firm matches.

TRBJ2-6,TRBV4-3,NA,TGCGCCAGCAGCCAAGACAGGGCCAACGTCCTGACTTTC,CASSQDRANVLTF
TRBJ2-1,TRBV11-2,NA,TGTGCCAGCAGCTTAGATCATGGGGCGGACCTTTACAATGAGCAGTTCTTC,CASSLDHGADLYNEQFF
TRBJ2-7,TRBV28,NA,TGTGCCAGCAGTCCGCGGACAGCCTACGAGCAGTACTTC,CASSPRTAYEQYF
TRBJ2-3,TRBV14,NA,TGTGCCAGCAGCCAAGGGACTTATAGCACAGATACGCAGTATTTT,CASSQGTYSTDTQYF
TRBJ2-1,TRBV29-1,NA,TGCAGCTGGGGACCGCACTCCTACAATGAGCAGTTCTTC,CSWGPHSYNEQFF
TRBJ1-1,TRBV7-2,TRBD1,TGTGCCAGCAGCATACGGACAGGAGTGAACACTGAAGCTTTCTTT,CASSIRTGVNTEAFF
TRBJ2-7,TRBV10-1,NA,TGCGCCAGCAGTGAGGATGGTATCGAGCAGTACTTC,CASSEDGIEQYF
TRBJ2-1,TRBV27,TRBD2,TGTGCCAGCAGAAAGACTAGCGGGAGGTATTACAATGAGCAGTTCTTC,CASRKTSGRYYNEQFF
TRBJ2-5,TRBV9,TRBD2,TGTGCCAGCAGCGTATATGGGGGGGTTTCGGAGACCCAGTACTTC,CASSVYGGVSETQYF
TRBJ2-1,TRBV29-1,NA,TGCAGCGTACATGAACACAAGTCCTACAATGAGCAGTTCTTC,CSVHEHKSYNEQFF
TRBJ2-5,TRBV7-2,TRBD2,TGTGCCAGCAGCTTAGTTCGGGGGGGGGTGCGCCAGACCCAGTACTTC,CASSLVRGGVRQTQYF
TRBJ2-1,TRBV11-2,NA,TGTGCCAGCAGCTTAGTAACAGTTGAGCAGTTCTTC,CASSLVTVEQFF
TRBJ2-1,TRBV6-6,NA,TGTGCCAGCAGTTACTCGATACAAATGGGGGATGAGCAGTTCTTC,CASSYSIQMGDEQFF
TRBJ2-7,TRBV30,TRBD2,TGTGCCTGGCGGGGGGGCTACGAGCAGTACTTC,CAWRGGYEQYF
TRBJ2-1,TRBV7-6,TRBD2,TGTGCCAGCAGCTTAGAACTAGCGGGAGTAACCTCCTACAATGAGCAGTTCTTC,CASSLELAGVTSYNEQFF
TRBJ2-2,TRBV5-1,TRBD2,TGCGCCAGCAGCCTTGGGACTAGCGGGAGGAGGGGACTCGCCGGGGAGCTGTTTTTT,CASSLGTSGRRGLAGELFF
TRBJ2-1,TRBV6-1,NA,TGTGCCATGGGGGGTGGCGGACGAAACAATGAGCAGTTCTTC,CAMGGGGRNNEQFF
TRBJ2-5,TRBV18,TRBD1,TGTGCCAGCTCACCACCGCAGGGGGCAGTACAAGAGACCCAGTACTTC,CASSPPQGAVQETQYF